Presented here are 31 T cell receptor beta chains from one specimen sequenced in a study of T cell responses to AZD1222 COVID-19 vaccine. The protocol was immunoSEQ multiplex PCR, while the TCRdb copy is restricted to in-frame clones and leaves out a portion. Here the sample spans over 100,000 clones, approximately 90% being singletons. Sequences were derived from peripheral blood, sampled on day 0 of AZD1222 vaccination. These receptors all come from an adult in good health.

The CDR3 sequence: CASIFAGGLETQYF. The DNA of the CDR3 is TGTGCCAGCATTTTCGCGGGGGGGCTGGAGACCCAGTACTTC. This chain links TRBV2 with TRBJ2-5; 9 positions agree with TRBD2. In germline, CDR1 is SNHLY, CDR2 FYNNEI. The V gene end was trimmed by 7 bases and the J gene end by 5 bases; junction bases not matched to a gene: 8. The CDR3 runs to 14 residues.

In regard to this clone: The same CDR3 is also encoded by other DNA sequences in this sample. This sequence joins TRBV27 and TRBJ2-7; the D gene is possibly TRBD2 (7 bases). The CDR3 spans 13 residues. Per germline, CDR1 MNHEY and CDR2 SMNVEV (reference sequence). Trimming left V 9 bases short and J 0 bases short, with 12 bases between. CDR3 sequence (DNA): TGTGCCAGTATGGGGGGGGCCTCCTACGAGCAGTACTTC. This sequence encodes CASMGGASYEQYF.

This rearrangement joins TRBV25-1 to TRBJ1-4; 7 positions match TRBD1. Germline CDR1 is MGHDK and CDR2 is SYGVNS. There are 15 residues in the CDR3. The J segment lost 4 bases and the V segment lost 3 bases, leaving 5 bases of the junction unmatched. This CDR3 reads CASSDRQGDNEKLFF. The CDR3 DNA reads TGTGCCAGCAGTGACCGACAGGGAGATAATGAAAAACTGTTTTTT.

The chain links TRBV30 to TRBJ1-2; 7 bases align to TRBD1. CDR3 length: 15 residues. V dropped 0 bases and J dropped 8; count of bases not matched to a gene: 12. Germline assignment: CDR1 GTSNPN and CDR2 SVGIG (reference sequence). The CDR3 region has the DNA TGTGCCTGGAGTGTTCCGGTCGAGGGGGCGAAAGGCTACACCTTC. It codes for CAWSVPVEGAKGYTF.

The chain uses TRBV15 and TRBJ1-2, with D possibly matching TRBD1 (5 bases). CDR3 length: 13 residues. The germline V gene encodes CDR1 LNHNV and CDR2 YYDKDF (reference sequence). Trimming pared 3 bases from V and 4 bases from J, leaving 9 bases between. The CDR3 loop is CATSSGGGYGYTF. As DNA, the CDR3 is TGTGCCACCAGCAGCGGGGGGGGCTATGGCTACACCTTC.

This clone was seen a handful of times. V usage is TRBV5-4 and J usage is TRBJ1-6, with D unresolved. The V end was cut by 1 base, the J end by 0 bases, with 8 bases between. The CDR3 consists of 16 residues. Germline values: CDR1 SGHNT, CDR2 YYREEE (reference sequence). This CDR3 reads CASSLSGSSYNSPLHF. In DNA form, the CDR3 reads TGTGCCAGCAGCTTGTCGGGGAGCTCCTATAATTCACCCCTCCACTTT.

The chain carries TRBV6-5 and TRBJ1-5; TRBD1 is a possible D gene (5 bases). Trimming took off 9 bases at V and 4 bases at J, with 13 bases between the two ends. This CDR3 has 13 amino acids. CDR1 and CDR2 from the germline V gene are MNHEY and SVGAGI. The CDR3 coding sequence is TGTGCCAGGGGACTGGGAGCGAATCAGCCCCAGCATTTT. It specifies CARGLGANQPQHF.

The J gene is TRBJ2-5, the V gene TRBV28; D is possibly TRBD1 or TRBD2 (5 bases each). With 5 bases removed from V and 4 bases from J, the gap between germline ends came to 17 bases. This CDR3 has 15 amino acids. The germline V gene has CDR1 MDHEN and CDR2 SYDVKM. CDR3 protein: CASSILEGLGETQYF. In DNA form, the CDR3 reads TGTGCCAGCAGTATCCTTGAGGGGCTGGGAGAGACCCAGTACTTC.

J is TRBJ2-1 and V is TRBV3-1 (or the pseudogene TRBV3-2); D is possibly TRBD2 (6 bases). Germline loops: CDR1 LGHDT, CDR2 YNNKEL (reference sequence). The CDR3 consists of 13 residues. The V end was cut by 1 base, the J end by 10 bases, with 11 bases between. The DNA of the CDR3 is TGTGCCAGCAGCCAAGTTTGGGCGGGGGAGCAGTTCTTC. Its translation is CASSQVWAGEQFF.

The genes are TRBV27 and TRBJ1-1, with D tentatively TRBD1 (6 bases). Per germline, CDR1 MNHEY and CDR2 SMNVEV (reference sequence). V was cut by 5 bases and J by 6 bases, with 16 bases left in between. There are 14 residues in the CDR3. In DNA, the CDR3 is TGTGCCAGCAGTACCGCGGGGGGCGTCTCTGAAGCTTTCTTT. It codes for CASSTAGGVSEAFF.

The V gene is TRBV18, the J gene TRBJ1-3; 8 bases align to TRBD1. The CDR3 length is 16 residues. V shed 3 bases and J 3 bases; nucleotides not matched to a gene: 7. CDR1 is KGHSH and CDR2 is LQKENI in the germline V gene. As DNA, the CDR3 is TGTGCCAGCTCACCGATCCAGGGGGCGAATGGAAACACCATATATTTT. Translating it yields CASSPIQGANGNTIYF.

The rearrangement uses TRBV19 and TRBJ2-3; D perhaps matches TRBD1 (5 bases). V lost 5 bases, J lost 4 bases, and 13 bases lay in between. This CDR3 is built from 14 residues. CDR1 and CDR2 from the germline V gene are LNHDA and SQIVND (reference sequence). This chain's CDR3 is CASSGWGFADTQYF. Written as DNA, the CDR3 is TGTGCCAGTAGTGGGTGGGGCTTCGCAGATACGCAGTATTTT.

The CDR3, as DNA: TGTGCCAGCAGCCACTTACAGGGGTTTTCCTACGAGCAGTACTTC. It yields the protein CASSHLQGFSYEQYF. J is TRBJ2-7 and V is TRBV3-1 (or the pseudogene TRBV3-2); TRBD1 matches 7 bases. This CDR3 has 15 residues. Trimming cost V 3 bases and J 1 base; bases outside gene matches: 6. Germline assignment: CDR1 LGHDT and CDR2 YNNKEL (reference sequence).

V is TRBV5-1 and J is TRBJ2-7, with TRBD2 matching over 11 bases. Unmatched junction bases numbered 10, after V lost 4 bases and J lost 4 bases. In germline, CDR1 is SGHRS, CDR2 YFSETQ. There are 16 residues in the CDR3. The CDR3 sequence: CASSPVSTSGIYEQYF. The CDR3 DNA sequence: TGCGCCAGCAGCCCGGTCTCGACTAGCGGGATTTACGAGCAGTACTTC.

V and J are TRBV28 and TRBJ1-5; 9 bases match TRBD1. The J segment lost 6 bases and the V segment lost 6 bases, leaving 0 bases of the junction unmatched. Germline V gene data show CDR1 as MDHEN and CDR2 as SYDVKM. The CDR3 loop spans 12 amino acids. The CDR3, as DNA: TGTGCCAGCAGGACAGGGGGTCAGCCCCAGCATTTT. Its protein product is CASRTGGQPQHF.

The chain joins TRBV28 to TRBJ1-2; D possibly corresponds to TRBD1 (6 bases). The CDR3 runs to 11 residues. Between the trimmed V and J ends, which lost 6 bases and 8 bases, there was a span of 10 bases. Looked up from germline, CDR1 is MDHEN and CDR2 is SYDVKM. CDR3 sequence: CASRGRGGYTF. The CDR3 DNA reads as TGTGCCAGCAGGGGCAGGGGAGGCTACACCTTC.

The chain combines TRBV11-2 with TRBJ2-5, with D maybe TRBD1 (6 bases). Trimming stripped 4 bases from V and 4 bases from J, with 16 bases between. The CDR3 length is 15 residues. Germline-derived CDR1 and CDR2 are SGHAT and FQNNGV. This chain's CDR3 is CASSSLLQGTETQYF. The CDR3 coding sequence is TGTGCCAGCAGCTCATTATTGCAGGGGACAGAGACCCAGTACTTC.

The chain uses TRBV19 and TRBJ1-1; D may be TRBD1 (5 bases). The germline V and J ends were trimmed by 4 bases and 5 bases, with 14 bases remaining between them. The germline V gene has CDR1 LNHDA and CDR2 SQIVND (reference sequence). This CDR3 has 14 residues. CDR3 sequence: CASSNLDTLTEAFF. The CDR3 region has the DNA TGTGCCAGTAGTAATTTGGACACCCTGACTGAAGCTTTCTTT.

The chain is built from TRBV10-3 and TRBJ2-7, with 9 bases fitting TRBD2. The CDR3 covers 15 residues. Germline CDR1 ENHRY, CDR2 SYGVKD. Trimming took 3 bases from V and 1 from J; bases not matched to a gene: 4. DNA of the CDR3: TGTGCCATCAGTGATAGCGGGGGAGTGTCCTACGAGCAGTACTTC. Translation: CAISDSGGVSYEQYF.

The rearrangement joins TRBV10-1 to TRBJ1-3, with D possibly TRBD1 on 5 matching bases. CDR1 is WNHNN and CDR2 is SYGVQD in the germline V gene (reference sequence). The CDR3 is 17 residues long. Between the trimmed V and J ends, which lost 3 bases and 0 bases, there was a span of 15 bases. For the CDR3, the DNA is TGCGCCAGCAGTGATCTTGGACACGGACGCTCTGGAAACACCATATATTTT. It codes for CASSDLGHGRSGNTIYF.

The V gene is TRBV28, the J gene TRBJ2-5; D is unresolved. The CDR3 sequence is 15 residues long. Per germline, CDR1 MDHEN and CDR2 SYDVKM. Trimming removed 5 bases at V and 0 bases at J, with 13 bases between. CDR3 loop: CASSPLGSHQETQYF. As DNA, the CDR3 is TGTGCCAGCAGTCCCTTGGGCAGCCACCAAGAGACCCAGTACTTC.

V usage is TRBV7-8 and J usage is TRBJ1-1; D unclear. Trimming left V 5 bases short and J 8 bases short, with 12 bases between. The germline V gene encodes CDR1 SGHVS and CDR2 FQNEAQ. There are 12 residues in the CDR3. The CDR3 sequence is CASSHRRAEAFF. The CDR3 coding sequence is TGTGCCAGCAGCCATCGGCGGGCGGAAGCTTTCTTT.

This clone showed up just once. This specimen includes other DNA sequences encoding the same CDR3. This chain links TRBV4-3 with TRBJ1-5; D remains ambiguous. This CDR3 has 13 amino acids. CDR1 is LGHNA, CDR2 YSLEER, per germline. V lost 2 bases and J lost 0, with 2 bases in between. The CDR3 loop reads CASSQYSNQPQHF. CDR3 DNA sequence: TGCGCCAGCAGCCAATATAGCAATCAGCCCCAGCATTTT.

The rearrangement joins TRBV4-1 to TRBJ1-5, with unresolved D. V lost 1 base, J lost 1 base, and 8 bases lay in between. This CDR3 is 15 amino acids long. Germline V gene sequence: CDR1 MGHRA, CDR2 YSYEKL. DNA for the CDR3: TGCGCCAGCAGCCAAGGTCGTTTGAGCAATCAGCCCCAGCATTTT. Protein: CASSQGRLSNQPQHF.

A remark on this clone: The CDR3 end shows no conserved phenylalanine or tryptophan, and so a read error is likely. Because the CDR3's place on the DNA is in doubt, the DNA is left out and the CDR3 is given as listed by TCRdb. The chain is built from TRBV6-1 and TRBJ2-7; the table gives TRBD1 as D, unverified against the DNA. The CDR3 contains 12 residues when both ends are counted. Germline lookup yields CDR1 MNHNS and CDR2 SASEGT. The CDR3 region is CASSLGGRLIAL.

The chain combines TRBV28 with TRBJ1-4; 9 nucleotides agree with TRBD1. V shed 6 bases and J 3 bases; nucleotides not matched to a gene: 8. Germline V gives CDR1 MDHEN, CDR2 SYDVKM. This CDR3 comprises 16 residues. In DNA form, the CDR3 reads TGTGCCAGCAGGGGGACAGGGAAATCGGCTAATGAAAAACTGTTTTTT. Residues: CASRGTGKSANEKLFF. Complete variable domain (other parts from reference TRBV28 and TRBJ1-4): DVKVTQSSRYLVKRTGEKVFLECVQDMDHENMFWYRQDPGLGLRLIYFSYDVKMKEKGDIPEGYSVSREKKERFSLILESASTNQTSMYLCASRGTGKSANEKLFFGSGTQLSVL.

V is TRBV28 and J is TRBJ2-7; 8 bases align to TRBD1. V shed 2 bases and J 5 bases; nucleotides not matched to a gene: 11. The germline CDR1 and CDR2 sequences are MDHEN and SYDVKM. This CDR3 is 16 amino acids long. In DNA form, the CDR3 reads TGTGCCAGCAGTTTAATCCAGGGGGCCGGGGTGAACGAGCAGTACTTC. This encodes CASSLIQGAGVNEQYF.

This chain uses TRBV6-5 with TRBJ1-3; possibly TRBD1 for D (6 bases). The V gene lost 5 bases and the J gene lost 4 bases, with 12 bases spanning the gap. Per the germline V gene, CDR1 is MNHEY and CDR2 is SVGAGI. CDR3 size: 14 residues. The CDR3 coding sequence is TGTGCCAGCAGTCCACGGACAGCCGGAAACACCATATATTTT. Amino acids: CASSPRTAGNTIYF.

The genes are TRBV27 and TRBJ1-2; TRBD1 might be the D (5 bases). The V end was cut by 8 bases, the J end by 0 bases, with 16 bases between. Per the germline V gene, CDR1 is MNHEY and CDR2 is SMNVEV (reference sequence). CDR3 length: 15 residues. The CDR3 nucleotides read TGTGCCAGCGCCCCCGACAGATTAGCTAACTATGGCTACACCTTC. Translating gives CASAPDRLANYGYTF.

The chain uses TRBV11-2 and TRBJ2-2; a weak D match, TRBD1 (5 bases). V gave up 3 bases and J gave up 5 bases, with 10 bases separating them. Germline CDR1 SGHAT, CDR2 FQNNGV. The CDR3 contains 14 residues. The CDR3: CASSFAQVTGELFF. The DNA of the CDR3 is TGTGCCAGCAGCTTTGCACAGGTTACCGGGGAGCTGTTTTTT.

The rearrangement uses TRBV7-8 and TRBJ2-7; 11 bases match TRBD2. The germline V gene encodes CDR1 SGHVS and CDR2 FQNEAQ. The V and J ends lost 2 bases and 3 bases, in that order; junction bases with no gene match: 6. This CDR3 has 16 amino acids. The CDR3 here is CASSLYGTSGIYEQYF. CDR3 DNA: TGTGCCAGCAGCTTATATGGGACTAGCGGCATCTACGAGCAGTACTTC.